These T cell receptor beta chains were read from a single sample in a study of shared clonotypes between healthy human individuals. The table came from immunoSEQ multiplex PCR; TCRdb's copy has only in-frame clones and leaves some out. Among a few million clones listed, under 95% were seen once. Material: naive CD4+ T cells from PBMCs. These receptors were obtained from a man aged 18 to 30 in good health. Some clones in this sample may be carry-over from other donors' samples. The CDR3 runs from the conserved cysteine through the conserved F or W. A D gene is named only where the DNA matches it firmly. Rows give clone size only sometimes, using once, few, many, or a class for an expanded clone.

D gene: -; J gene: TRBJ2-1; V gene: TRBV5-1; clone size: -; CDR3 protein: CAGSSYNEQFF; CDR3 DNA: TGCGCCGGGAGCTCCTACAATGAGCAGTTCTTC
D gene: TRBD1; J gene: TRBJ1-5; V gene: TRBV2; clone size: -; CDR3 protein: CASSEALGRGLGQPQHF; CDR3 DNA: TGTGCCAGCAGTGAAGCGCTCGGCAGGGGGCTGGGGCAGCCCCAGCATTTT
D gene: TRBD1; J gene: TRBJ1-2; V gene: TRBV19; clone size: -; CDR3 protein: CASRQGGSGYTF; CDR3 DNA: TGTGCCAGTCGACAGGGTGGTAGTGGCTACACCTTC
D gene: TRBD1; J gene: TRBJ2-5; V gene: TRBV5-1; clone size: -; CDR3 protein: CASSPGQPQETQYF; CDR3 DNA: TGCGCCAGCAGCCCGGGACAGCCACAAGAGACCCAGTACTTC
D gene: -; J gene: TRBJ2-5; V gene: TRBV29-1; clone size: -; CDR3 protein: CSGKGTGEGQETQYF; CDR3 DNA: TGCAGCGGTAAAGGCACAGGGGAGGGGCAAGAGACCCAGTACTTC
D gene: -; J gene: TRBJ2-5; V gene: TRBV10-3; clone size: once; CDR3 protein: CATWVGGGDQETQYF; CDR3 DNA: TGTGCCACCTGGGTCGGAGGGGGGGACCAAGAGACCCAGTACTTC
D gene: -; J gene: TRBJ2-7; V gene: TRBV29-1; clone size: -; CDR3 protein: CSVDPGPFF; CDR3 DNA: TGCAGCGTTGACCCGGGGCCCTTCTTC
D gene: TRBD1; J gene: TRBJ1-4; V gene: TRBV2; clone size: -; CDR3 protein: CASSGGTGVEKLFF; CDR3 DNA: TGTGCCAGCAGTGGGGGGACAGGCGTGGAAAAACTGTTTTTT
D gene: TRBD2; J gene: TRBJ2-1; V gene: TRBV9; clone size: -; CDR3 protein: CASSVGTSPYNEQFF; CDR3 DNA: TGTGCCAGCAGCGTAGGGACTAGCCCCTACAATGAGCAGTTCTTC
D gene: TRBD2; J gene: TRBJ2-3; V gene: TRBV5-1; clone size: -; CDR3 protein: CASSPGLAGGTDTQYF; CDR3 DNA: TGCGCCAGCAGCCCAGGACTAGCGGGAGGTACGGATACGCAGTATTTT
D gene: -; J gene: TRBJ1-1; V gene: TRBV5-1; clone size: few; CDR3 protein: CASSGVSGSEAFF; CDR3 DNA: TGCGCCAGCAGCGGCGTCTCGGGCTCTGAAGCTTTCTTT
D gene: -; J gene: TRBJ2-2; V gene: TRBV6-6; clone size: once; CDR3 protein: CASAPEGFTGELFF; CDR3 DNA: TGTGCCAGCGCCCCGGAGGGTTTCACCGGGGAGCTGTTTTTT
D gene: TRBD2; J gene: TRBJ2-2; V gene: TRBV12-5; clone size: -; CDR3 protein: CASGSAPLSGSDPGELFF; CDR3 DNA: TGTGCTAGTGGTTCCGCTCCCCTTAGCGGGAGTGACCCCGGGGAGCTGTTTTTT
D gene: -; J gene: TRBJ2-4; V gene: TRBV14; clone size: -; CDR3 protein: CASSPGIARAKNIQYF; CDR3 DNA: TGTGCCAGCAGCCCTGGTATCGCGCGGGCCAAAAACATTCAGTACTTC
D gene: TRBD1; J gene: TRBJ1-4; V gene: TRBV28; clone size: -; CDR3 protein: CASSLDRGGGNEKLFF; CDR3 DNA: TGTGCCAGCAGTTTAGACAGGGGCGGGGGGAATGAAAAACTGTTTTTT
D gene: TRBD1; J gene: TRBJ2-2; V gene: TRBV28; clone size: -; CDR3 protein: CASSLHFQATGDTGELFF; CDR3 DNA: TGTGCCAGCAGTCTTCATTTCCAAGCGACAGGGGACACCGGGGAGCTGTTTTTT
D gene: TRBD1; J gene: TRBJ2-4; V gene: TRBV15; clone size: -; CDR3 protein: CATSADRGPDIQYF; CDR3 DNA: TGTGCCACCAGCGCCGACAGGGGGCCGGACATTCAGTACTTC
D gene: -; J gene: TRBJ1-1; V gene: TRBV19; clone size: once; CDR3 protein: CASRSGMMVQGMNTEAFF; CDR3 DNA: TGTGCCAGTAGGAGTGGGATGATGGTGCAGGGAATGAACACTGAAGCTTTCTTT
D gene: TRBD1; J gene: TRBJ1-3; V gene: TRBV5-6; clone size: -; CDR3 protein: CASSPFTGAGNTIYF; CDR3 DNA: TGTGCCAGCAGCCCCTTTACAGGGGCTGGAAACACCATATATTTT
D gene: -; J gene: TRBJ1-2; V gene: TRBV27; clone size: once; CDR3 protein: CASSLTVNYGYTF; CDR3 DNA: TGTGCCAGCAGTTTGACGGTGAACTATGGCTACACCTTC
D gene: TRBD2; J gene: TRBJ2-1; V gene: TRBV27; clone size: -; CDR3 protein: CASTEREENEQFF; CDR3 DNA: TGTGCCAGCACAGAGCGGGAGGAGAATGAGCAGTTCTTC
D gene: TRBD2; J gene: TRBJ2-2; V gene: TRBV2; clone size: -; CDR3 protein: CASSDGSGSSIGELFF; CDR3 DNA: TGTGCCAGCAGTGATGGTAGCGGGAGTAGTATCGGGGAGCTGTTTTTT
D gene: -; J gene: TRBJ2-5; V gene: TRBV15; clone size: -; CDR3 protein: CATSPRLGQETQYF; CDR3 DNA: TGTGCCACCAGCCCCCGCCTGGGGCAAGAGACCCAGTACTTC
D gene: TRBD1; J gene: TRBJ2-5; V gene: TRBV2; clone size: -; CDR3 protein: CASSKITGEETQYF; CDR3 DNA: TGTGCCAGCAGTAAGATCACAGGGGAGGAGACCCAGTACTTC
D gene: -; J gene: TRBJ2-7; V gene: TRBV11-1; clone size: -; CDR3 protein: CASSLNQDRYYEQYF; CDR3 DNA: TGTGCCAGCAGCTTAAACCAAGACAGGTACTACGAGCAGTACTTC
D gene: -; J gene: TRBJ2-5; V gene: TRBV7-2; clone size: -; CDR3 protein: CASSWNQETQYF; CDR3 DNA: TGTGCCAGCAGTTGGAACCAAGAGACCCAGTACTTC
D gene: -; J gene: TRBJ2-7; V gene: TRBV11-2; clone size: -; CDR3 protein: CASSLTGTLAHSHSYEQYF; CDR3 DNA: TGTGCCAGCAGCCTCACCGGGACATTAGCCCATTCGCATTCCTACGAGCAGTACTTC
D gene: TRBD2; J gene: TRBJ2-7; V gene: TRBV5-1; clone size: -; CDR3 protein: CASSATPSGRGEQYF; CDR3 DNA: TGCGCCAGCAGCGCGACCCCCAGCGGGAGAGGCGAGCAGTACTTC
D gene: TRBD2; J gene: TRBJ2-5; V gene: TRBV5-1; clone size: -; CDR3 protein: CASRSSGGRRQETQYF; CDR3 DNA: TGCGCCAGTCGCTCATCCGGCGGGAGGAGGCAAGAGACCCAGTACTTC
D gene: -; J gene: TRBJ1-5; V gene: TRBV6-6; clone size: -; CDR3 protein: CASSQAARNQPQHF; CDR3 DNA: TGTGCCAGCAGTCAGGCGGCCCGCAATCAGCCCCAGCATTTT
D gene: -; J gene: TRBJ1-2; V gene: TRBV5-1; clone size: -; CDR3 protein: CASSLVPTDSYGYTF; CDR3 DNA: TGCGCCAGCAGCTTGGTGCCCACTGATAGCTATGGCTACACCTTC
D gene: TRBD1; J gene: TRBJ2-2; V gene: TRBV6-1; clone size: -; CDR3 protein: CASSETGGLAGELFF; CDR3 DNA: TGTGCCAGCAGTGAGACAGGGGGGTTGGCCGGGGAGCTGTTTTTT
D gene: -; J gene: TRBJ2-7; V gene: TRBV7-2; clone size: once; CDR3 protein: CASSLAATSPSEQYF; CDR3 DNA: TGTGCCAGCAGCTTAGCGGCCACCTCCCCGAGTGAGCAGTACTTC
D gene: TRBD1; J gene: TRBJ1-4; V gene: TRBV7-2; clone size: -; CDR3 protein: CASSTISGQGYEKLFF; CDR3 DNA: TGTGCCAGCAGCACTATTTCGGGACAGGGGTATGAAAAACTGTTTTTT
D gene: -; J gene: TRBJ2-1; V gene: TRBV19; clone size: -; CDR3 protein: CASSMGHGVNEQFF; CDR3 DNA: TGTGCCAGTAGTATGGGCCACGGGGTGAATGAGCAGTTCTTC
D gene: -; J gene: TRBJ2-1; V gene: TRBV25-1; clone size: -; CDR3 protein: CASSDPSSGPHEQFF; CDR3 DNA: TGTGCCAGCAGTGATCCCTCCTCAGGGCCCCATGAGCAGTTCTTC
D gene: TRBD2; J gene: TRBJ2-2; V gene: TRBV28; clone size: -; CDR3 protein: CASSPGLAGEPGELFF; CDR3 DNA: TGTGCCAGCAGTCCCGGACTAGCGGGAGAGCCCGGGGAGCTGTTTTTT
D gene: -; J gene: TRBJ1-2; V gene: TRBV5-6; clone size: -; CDR3 protein: CASSLASRGGYTF; CDR3 DNA: TGTGCCAGCAGCTTGGCGAGCAGGGGTGGCTACACCTTC
D gene: -; J gene: TRBJ1-1; V gene: TRBV7-9; clone size: -; CDR3 protein: CASSLFENTEAFF; CDR3 DNA: TGTGCCAGCAGCTTATTCGAGAACACTGAAGCTTTCTTT
D gene: -; J gene: TRBJ1-5; V gene: TRBV28; clone size: few; CDR3 protein: CASTSGSYQPQHF; CDR3 DNA: TGTGCCAGCACCTCTGGAAGTTATCAGCCCCAGCATTTT
D gene: -; J gene: TRBJ2-3; V gene: TRBV6-1; clone size: -; CDR3 protein: CASAPGSDTQYF; CDR3 DNA: TGTGCCAGCGCCCCTGGGTCAGATACGCAGTATTTT
D gene: TRBD2; J gene: TRBJ2-2; V gene: TRBV28; clone size: -; CDR3 protein: CASRLPGLVAGELFF; CDR3 DNA: TGTGCCAGCAGGCTCCCGGGACTAGTAGCCGGGGAGCTGTTTTTT
D gene: -; J gene: TRBJ2-5; V gene: TRBV13; clone size: -; CDR3 protein: CASSFLETQYF; CDR3 DNA: TGTGCCAGCAGCTTCTTAGAGACCCAGTACTTC
D gene: -; J gene: TRBJ2-2; V gene: TRBV6-4; clone size: -; CDR3 protein: CASRRGPGVTGELFF; CDR3 DNA: TGTGCCAGCAGACGGGGGCCCGGCGTCACCGGGGAGCTGTTTTTT
D gene: -; J gene: TRBJ1-4; V gene: TRBV5-4; clone size: -; CDR3 protein: CASSFHSRSDELFF; CDR3 DNA: TGTGCCAGCAGCTTCCACAGCAGGTCCGACGAACTGTTTTTT
D gene: -; J gene: TRBJ1-4; V gene: TRBV28; clone size: -; CDR3 protein: CASSLSGTNEKLFF; CDR3 DNA: TGTGCCAGCAGTTTATCAGGGACTAATGAAAAACTGTTTTTT
D gene: -; J gene: TRBJ2-3; V gene: TRBV5-1; clone size: -; CDR3 protein: CASSLLRGITDTQYF; CDR3 DNA: TGCGCCAGCAGCTTGTTGAGGGGAATCACAGATACGCAGTATTTT
D gene: TRBD1; J gene: TRBJ1-1; V gene: TRBV19; clone size: once; CDR3 protein: CASSIGGRDRLNTEAFF; CDR3 DNA: TGTGCCAGTAGTATAGGAGGGAGGGACAGGCTAAACACTGAAGCTTTCTTT
D gene: -; J gene: TRBJ2-7; V gene: TRBV7-9; clone size: -; CDR3 protein: CASSLVESSYEQYF; CDR3 DNA: TGTGCCAGCAGCTTAGTGGAGAGCTCCTACGAGCAGTACTTC
D gene: -; J gene: TRBJ2-7; V gene: TRBV12-2; clone size: once; CDR3 protein: CASRPRRPNF; CDR3 DNA: TGTGCAAGTCGCCCCCGGCGCCCTAACTTC
D gene: TRBD2; J gene: TRBJ2-7; V gene: TRBV9; clone size: -; CDR3 protein: CASSTRGSGGYEQYF; CDR3 DNA: TGTGCCAGCAGCACTCGGGGTAGCGGGGGCTACGAGCAGTACTTC
D gene: -; J gene: TRBJ2-7; V gene: TRBV6-1; clone size: -; CDR3 protein: CASSTQGYEQYF; CDR3 DNA: TGTGCCAGCAGTACTCAGGGTTACGAGCAGTACTTC
D gene: -; J gene: TRBJ2-1; V gene: TRBV6-1; clone size: -; CDR3 protein: CASSEEEAATYNEQFF; CDR3 DNA: TGTGCCAGCAGTGAAGAAGAGGCGGCTACCTACAATGAGCAGTTCTTC